This T cell receptor beta chain derives from a study of CD8+ T cells in alopecia areata. At the level of the study: Percentage of affected scalp area was the basis on which treated patients' severity was scored.

Study-level findings and limits: Under tofacitinib, fewer expanded CD8+ clones appeared among the top 100 scalp clones. Clonality was higher in lesional than normal scalp, especially in alopecia totalis/universalis.

The V gene end was trimmed by 3 bases and the J gene end by 4 bases; junction bases not matched to a gene: 8. Germline V gene lookup returns CDR1 LGHNA and CDR2 YSLEER. CDR3 length: 15 amino acids. It was cDNA, reverse transcribed from extracted RNA, that served as the sequencing template. Generated by immunoSEQ multiplex PCR, the TCRdb table keeps only in-frame clones and is missing some. In the table there are about 180,000 clones, approximately 51% of which are singletons. Documented treatment: oral pan-JAK inhibitor, 5-10 mg twice daily. Peripheral blood, together with lesional scalp punch biopsies, was collected from alopecia areata patients. Notes on this clone: Its target is unknown.

Sequenced material: CD8+ T cells sorted from blood, taken at approximately week 51, from a patient treated with tofacitinib. This chain links TRBV4-3 with TRBJ2-7, with 8 bases identical to TRBD2. This receptor was identified in a human donor with alopecia areata. The CDR3 here is CASSQEAGVLYEQYF. The CDR3 DNA follows: TGCGCCAGCAGCCAGGAAGCGGGGGTCTTGTACGAGCAGTACTTC.